This T cell receptor beta chain is from a study of CD8+CD57+ T cells in acquired aplastic anemia. Study-level information: On average, sorted CD4+ and CD8+ cells gave 3.2 ug of DNA.

This clonotype was seen ten or more times. Both TCR beta VDJ combination and CDR3 sequence profiling were carried out. Genomic DNA was the template for this profiling. TCRdb re-called the reads with MiXCR, one entry per CDR3 protein. The data show about 220,000 distinct CDR3 sequences, around 32% seen once. Germline loops: CDR1 SNHLY, CDR2 FYNNEI. The germline V and J ends were trimmed by 5 bases and 6 bases, with 15 bases remaining between them. CDR3 length: 14 amino acids. Sequenced material: sorted CD4+, CD8+, or CD8+CD57+ T cells (not recorded which) from PBMCs. The chain carries TRBV2 and TRBJ2-3; TRBD1 might be the D (5 bases). This clonotype was obtained from a human donor in good health, serving as a control. The DNA for the CDR3 is TGTGCCAGCAGTACGGACAAGTTCATGGATACGCAGTATTTT. It translates to CASSTDKFMDTQYF.